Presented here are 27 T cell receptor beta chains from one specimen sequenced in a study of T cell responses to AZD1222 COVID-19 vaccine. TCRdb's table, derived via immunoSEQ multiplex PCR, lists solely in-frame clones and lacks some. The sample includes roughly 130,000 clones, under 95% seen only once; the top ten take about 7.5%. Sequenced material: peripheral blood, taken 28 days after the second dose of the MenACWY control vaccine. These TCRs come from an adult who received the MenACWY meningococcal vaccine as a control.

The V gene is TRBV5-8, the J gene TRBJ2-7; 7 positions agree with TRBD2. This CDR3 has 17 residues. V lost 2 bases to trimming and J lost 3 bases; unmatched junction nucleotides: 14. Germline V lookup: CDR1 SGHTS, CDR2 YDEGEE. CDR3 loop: CASSFGGSGRFDYEQYF. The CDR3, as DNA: TGTGCCAGCAGCTTTGGCGGCTCCGGGAGGTTCGACTACGAGCAGTACTTC.

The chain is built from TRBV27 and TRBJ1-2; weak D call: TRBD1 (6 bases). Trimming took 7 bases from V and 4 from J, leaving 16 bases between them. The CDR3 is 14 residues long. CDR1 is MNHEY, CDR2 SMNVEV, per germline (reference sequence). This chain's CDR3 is CASKINRDTYGYTF. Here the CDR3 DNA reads TGTGCCAGCAAAATAAACAGGGATACCTATGGCTACACCTTC.

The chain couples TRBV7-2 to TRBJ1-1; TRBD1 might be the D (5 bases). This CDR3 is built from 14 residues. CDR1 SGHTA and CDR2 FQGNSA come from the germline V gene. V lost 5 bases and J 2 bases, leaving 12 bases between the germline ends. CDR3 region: CASSGQGDNTEAFF. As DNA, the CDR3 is TGTGCCAGCAGCGGGCAGGGCGATAACACTGAAGCTTTCTTT.

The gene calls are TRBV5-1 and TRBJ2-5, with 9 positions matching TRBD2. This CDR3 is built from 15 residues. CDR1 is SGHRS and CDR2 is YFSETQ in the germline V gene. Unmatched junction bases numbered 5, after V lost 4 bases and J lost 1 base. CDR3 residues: CASSGGLAGQETQYF. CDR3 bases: TGCGCCAGCAGCGGGGGACTAGCAGGCCAAGAGACCCAGTACTTC. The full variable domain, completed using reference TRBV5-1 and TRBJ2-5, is KAGVTQTPRYLIKTRGQQVTLSCSPISGHRSVSWYQQTPGQGLQFLFEYFSETQRNKGNFPGRFSGRQFSNSRSEMNVSTLELGDSALYLCASSGGLAGQETQYFGPGTRLLVL.

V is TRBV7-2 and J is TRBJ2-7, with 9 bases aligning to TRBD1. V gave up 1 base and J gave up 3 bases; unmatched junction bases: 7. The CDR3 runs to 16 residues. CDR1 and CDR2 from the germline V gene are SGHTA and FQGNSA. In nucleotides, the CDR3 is TGTGCCAGCAGCTTAGGCGAGACAGGGGGTCACTACGAGCAGTACTTC. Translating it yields CASSLGETGGHYEQYF.

This chain's CDR3 is CASSLYFGQGDTQYF. The CDR3 DNA is TGTGCCAGCAGTTTGTATTTCGGGCAGGGAGATACGCAGTATTTT. This chain joins TRBV28 and TRBJ2-3, with D possibly matching TRBD1 (5 bases). V lost 3 bases and J lost 5, with 15 bases in between. The germline V gene encodes CDR1 MDHEN and CDR2 SYDVKM. There are 15 residues in the CDR3.

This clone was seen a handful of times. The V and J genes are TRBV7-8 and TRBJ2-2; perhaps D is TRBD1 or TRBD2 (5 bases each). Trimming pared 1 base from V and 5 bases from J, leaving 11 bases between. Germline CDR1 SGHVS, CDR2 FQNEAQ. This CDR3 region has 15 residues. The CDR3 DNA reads TGTGCCAGCAGCTTAGAGGGACGGAAGACCGGGGAGCTGTTTTTT. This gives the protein CASSLEGRKTGELFF. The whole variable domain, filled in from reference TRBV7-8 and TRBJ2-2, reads GAGVSQSPRYKVAKRGQDVALRCDPISGHVSLFWYQQALGQGPEFLTYFQNEAQLDKSGLPSDRFFAERPEGSVSTLKIQRTQQEDSAVYLCASSLEGRKTGELFFGEGSRLTVL.

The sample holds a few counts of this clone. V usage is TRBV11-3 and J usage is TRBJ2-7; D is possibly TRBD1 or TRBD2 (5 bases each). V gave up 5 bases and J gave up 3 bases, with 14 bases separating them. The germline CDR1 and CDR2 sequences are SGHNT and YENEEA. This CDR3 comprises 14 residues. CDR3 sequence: CASSAGAPNYEQYF. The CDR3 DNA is TGTGCCAGCAGCGCCGGGGCGCCGAACTACGAGCAGTACTTC.

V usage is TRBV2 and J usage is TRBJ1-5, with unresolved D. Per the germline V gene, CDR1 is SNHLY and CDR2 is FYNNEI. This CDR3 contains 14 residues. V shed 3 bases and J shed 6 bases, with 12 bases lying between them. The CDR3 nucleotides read TGTGCCAGCAGTGAGCTCCCCGGGCTTCAGCCCCAGCATTTT. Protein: CASSELPGLQPQHF.

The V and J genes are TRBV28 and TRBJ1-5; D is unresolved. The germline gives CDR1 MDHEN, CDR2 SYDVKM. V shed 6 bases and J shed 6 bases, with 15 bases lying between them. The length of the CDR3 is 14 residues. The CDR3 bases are TGTGCCAGCAGCCTCCCTAGGGAAGGTCAGCCCCAGCATTTT. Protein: CASSLPREGQPQHF.

The chain's CDR3 is CATSRSPGPAWGSNQPQHF. CDR3 DNA sequence: TGTGCCACCAGCAGAAGCCCGGGACCGGCCTGGGGGAGCAATCAGCCCCAGCATTTT. The V and J genes are TRBV15 and TRBJ1-5; TRBD1 is a possible D gene (5 bases). Germline CDR1 reads LNHNV; CDR2 reads YYDKDF (reference sequence). This CDR3 has 19 residues. V was cut by 2 bases and J by 1 base, with 21 bases left in between.

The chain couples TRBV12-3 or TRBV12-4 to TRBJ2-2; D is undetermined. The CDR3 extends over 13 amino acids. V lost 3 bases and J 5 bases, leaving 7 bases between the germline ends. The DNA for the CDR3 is TGTGCCAGCAGTTTGGACGGTACCGGGGAGCTGTTTTTT. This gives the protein CASSLDGTGELFF.

CDR3 sequence reads: CSVPQGFGGYTF. CDR3 bases: TGCAGCGTCCCACAGGGTTTCGGTGGCTACACCTTC. The chain employs TRBV29-1 and TRBJ1-2; perhaps TRBD1 as D (6 bases). This CDR3 has 12 residues. V was trimmed by 6 bases and J by 7 bases, leaving 15 bases between them. Germline V gene sequence: CDR1 SQVTM, CDR2 ANQGSEA.

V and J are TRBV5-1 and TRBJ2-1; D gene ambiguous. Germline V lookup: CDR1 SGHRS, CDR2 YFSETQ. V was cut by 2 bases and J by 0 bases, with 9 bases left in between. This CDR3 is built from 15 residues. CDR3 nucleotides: TGCGCCAGCAGCTTCGCAGGAAGCTCCTACAATGAGCAGTTCTTC. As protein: CASSFAGSSYNEQFF.

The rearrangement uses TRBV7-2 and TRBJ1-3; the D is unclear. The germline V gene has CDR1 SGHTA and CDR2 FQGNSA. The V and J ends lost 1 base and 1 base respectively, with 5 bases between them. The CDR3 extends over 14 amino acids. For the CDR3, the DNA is TGTGCCAGCAGCTTAGGGGGTTCTGGAAACACCATATATTTT. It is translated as CASSLGGSGNTIYF. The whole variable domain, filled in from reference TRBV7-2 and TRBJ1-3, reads GAGVSQSPSNKVTEKGKDVELRCDPISGHTALYWYRQSLGQGLEFLIYFQGNSAPDKSGLPSDRFSAERTGGSVSTLTIQRTQQEDSAVYLCASSLGGSGNTIYFGEGSWLTVV.

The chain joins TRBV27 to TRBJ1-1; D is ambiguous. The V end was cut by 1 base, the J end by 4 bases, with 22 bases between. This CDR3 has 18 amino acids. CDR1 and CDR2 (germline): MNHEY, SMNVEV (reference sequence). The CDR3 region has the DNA TGTGCCAGCAGTTTATTCGGCCCTCAGAGGGCTAGGAGCACTGAAGCTTTCTTT. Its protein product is CASSLFGPQRARSTEAFF.

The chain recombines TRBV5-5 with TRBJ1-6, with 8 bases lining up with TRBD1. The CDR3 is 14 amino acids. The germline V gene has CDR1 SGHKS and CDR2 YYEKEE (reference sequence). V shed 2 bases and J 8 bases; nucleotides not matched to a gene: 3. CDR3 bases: TGTGCCAGCAGCTTTTCACAGGGGGATTCACCCCTCCACTTT. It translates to CASSFSQGDSPLHF.

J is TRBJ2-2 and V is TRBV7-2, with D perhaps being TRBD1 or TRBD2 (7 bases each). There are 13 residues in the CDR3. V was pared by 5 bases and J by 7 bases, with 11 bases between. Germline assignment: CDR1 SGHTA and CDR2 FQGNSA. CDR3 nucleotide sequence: TGTGCCAGCAGCCAGGGGGGGGTCGGGGAGCTGTTTTTT. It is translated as CASSQGGVGELFF.

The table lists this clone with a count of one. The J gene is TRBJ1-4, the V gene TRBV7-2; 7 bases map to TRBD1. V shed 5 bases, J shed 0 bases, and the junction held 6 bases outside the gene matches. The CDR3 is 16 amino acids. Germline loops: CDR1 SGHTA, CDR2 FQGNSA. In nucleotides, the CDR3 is TGTGCCAGCAGCGGGACAGCGACCGCAACTAATGAAAAACTGTTTTTT. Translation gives CASSGTATATNEKLFF.

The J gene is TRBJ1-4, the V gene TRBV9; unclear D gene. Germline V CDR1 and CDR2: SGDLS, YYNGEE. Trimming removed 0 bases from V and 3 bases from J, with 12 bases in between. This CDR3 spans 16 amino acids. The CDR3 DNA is TGTGCCAGCAGCGTAGGGAAGAGGGAGGCTAATGAAAAACTGTTTTTT. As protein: CASSVGKREANEKLFF.

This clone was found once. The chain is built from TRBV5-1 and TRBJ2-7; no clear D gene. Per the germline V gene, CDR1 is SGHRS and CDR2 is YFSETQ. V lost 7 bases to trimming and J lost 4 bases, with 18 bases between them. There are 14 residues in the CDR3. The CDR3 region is CASRQDNWGYEQYF. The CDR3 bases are TGCGCCAGCCGCCAAGACAACTGGGGATACGAGCAGTACTTC.

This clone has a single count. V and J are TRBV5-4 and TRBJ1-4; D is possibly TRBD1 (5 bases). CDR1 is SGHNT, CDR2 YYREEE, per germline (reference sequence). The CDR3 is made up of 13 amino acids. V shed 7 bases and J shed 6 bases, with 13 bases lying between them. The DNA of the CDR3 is TGTGCCAGCGGGGGGGACCCTGATGAAAAACTGTTTTTT. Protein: CASGGDPDEKLFF. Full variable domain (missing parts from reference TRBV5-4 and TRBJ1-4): ETGVTQSPTHLIKTRGQQVTLRCSSQSGHNTVSWYQQALGQGPQFIFQYYREEENGRGNFPPRFSGLQFPNYSSELNVNALELDDSALYLCASGGDPDEKLFFGSGTQLSVL.

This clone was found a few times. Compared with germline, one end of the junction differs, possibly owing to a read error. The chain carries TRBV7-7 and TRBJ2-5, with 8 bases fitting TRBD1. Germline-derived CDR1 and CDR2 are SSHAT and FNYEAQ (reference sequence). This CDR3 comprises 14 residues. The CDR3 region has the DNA TGTGCTAGCAGCACTGACAGGGGCCAAGAGACCCAGTACTTC. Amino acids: CASSTDRGQETQYF. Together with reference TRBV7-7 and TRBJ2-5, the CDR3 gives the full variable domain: GAGVSQSPRYKVTKRGQDVTLRCDPISSHATLYWYQQALGQGPEFLTYFNYEAQPDKSGLPSDRFSAERPEGSISTLTIQRTEQRDSAMYRCASSTDRGQETQYFGPGTRLLVL.

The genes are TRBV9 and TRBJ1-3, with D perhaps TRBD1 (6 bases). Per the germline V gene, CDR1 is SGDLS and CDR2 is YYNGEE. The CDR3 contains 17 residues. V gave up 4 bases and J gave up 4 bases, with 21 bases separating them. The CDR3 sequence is CASSLWTDTGSGNTIYF. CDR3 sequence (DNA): TGTGCCAGCAGCCTATGGACAGACACGGGGTCCGGAAACACCATATATTTT.

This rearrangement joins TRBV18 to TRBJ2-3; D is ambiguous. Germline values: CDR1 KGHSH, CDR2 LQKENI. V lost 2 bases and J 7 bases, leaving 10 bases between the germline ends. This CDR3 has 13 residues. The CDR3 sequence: CASSPNSKNTQYF. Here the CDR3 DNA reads TGTGCCAGCTCACCAAACTCTAAGAATACGCAGTATTTT.

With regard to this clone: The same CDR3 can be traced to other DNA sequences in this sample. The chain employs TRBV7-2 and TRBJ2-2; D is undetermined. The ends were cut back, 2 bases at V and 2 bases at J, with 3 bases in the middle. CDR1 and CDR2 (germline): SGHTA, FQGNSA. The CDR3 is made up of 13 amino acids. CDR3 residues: CASSLLNTGELFF. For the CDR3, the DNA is TGTGCCAGCAGCTTACTTAACACCGGGGAGCTGTTTTTT.

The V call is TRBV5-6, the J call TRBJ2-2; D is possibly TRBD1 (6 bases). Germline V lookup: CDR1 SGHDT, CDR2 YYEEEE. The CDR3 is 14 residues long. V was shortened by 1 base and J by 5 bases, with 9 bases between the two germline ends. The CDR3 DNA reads TGTGCCAGCAGCTTGACAGGGTCTACCGGGGAGCTGTTTTTT. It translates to CASSLTGSTGELFF.